This TCR beta chain was sequenced in a study of T cell changes during pregnancy in multiple sclerosis. Losses at the gene ends were 3 bases for V and 4 bases for J; bases not matched to a gene: 8. The CDR3 extends over 16 amino acids. Germline V CDR1 and CDR2: MGHDK, SYGVNS. Clones were sequenced by immunoSEQ multiplex PCR, and TCRdb holds only the in-frame ones, with some missing. The sample holds tens of thousands of clones, about 93% seen once. This receptor was obtained from a female donor with multiple sclerosis, enrolled in a pregnancy study. Sequenced material: peripheral blood, taken in the first trimester of pregnancy. The chain carries TRBV25-1 and TRBJ1-1, with TRBD1 matching over 10 bases. The CDR3 reads CASSDLRQGAVTEAFF. Written as DNA, the CDR3 is TGTGCCAGCAGTGATCTGAGACAGGGGGCCGTCACTGAAGCTTTCTTT. The whole variable domain, filled in from reference TRBV25-1 and TRBJ1-1, reads EADIYQTPRYLVIGTGKKITLECSQTMGHDKMYWYQQDPGMELHLIHYSYGVNSTEKGDLSSESTVSRIRTEHFPLTLESARPSHTSQYLCASSDLRQGAVTEAFFGQGTRLTVV.